This T cell receptor beta chain is drawn from a study of T cell responses to AZD1222 COVID-19 vaccine. Study-wide points: Baseline seropositives among AZD1222 recipients totaled only five to seven.

Profiled with immunoSEQ multiplex PCR; TCRdb holds only in-frame clones, not every one. This sample carries around 91,000 clones, approximately 90% of them seen once, and the ten largest clones take around 8.4%. CDR3 length: 15 residues. From germline, CDR1 is MNHEY and CDR2 SVGEGT. The ends lost 5 bases at V and 5 bases at J; junction bases unmatched: 9. With respect to this clone: Its antigen is still unknown.

The input for sequencing was peripheral blood, taken 28 days after the second AZD1222 dose. The V and J genes are TRBV6-2 or TRBV6-3 and TRBJ2-7; 10 bases fit TRBD2. The receptor was isolated from an adult who received the AZD1222 COVID-19 vaccine. DNA of the CDR3: TGTGCCAGCAGTGACACCGGGACTAGCGTCCACGAGCAGTACTTC. Translation: CASSDTGTSVHEQYF.